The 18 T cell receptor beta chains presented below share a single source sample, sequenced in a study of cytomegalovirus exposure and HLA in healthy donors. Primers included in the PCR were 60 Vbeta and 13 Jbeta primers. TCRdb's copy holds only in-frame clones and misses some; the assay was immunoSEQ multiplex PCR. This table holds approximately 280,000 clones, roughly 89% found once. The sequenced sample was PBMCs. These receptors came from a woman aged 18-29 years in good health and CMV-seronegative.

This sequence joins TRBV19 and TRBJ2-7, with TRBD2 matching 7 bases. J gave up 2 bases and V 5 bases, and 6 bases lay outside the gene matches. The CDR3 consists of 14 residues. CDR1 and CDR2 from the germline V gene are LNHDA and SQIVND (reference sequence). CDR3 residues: CASSPGRVAYEQYF. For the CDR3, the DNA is TGTGCCAGTAGTCCGGGGAGGGTGGCCTACGAGCAGTACTTC.

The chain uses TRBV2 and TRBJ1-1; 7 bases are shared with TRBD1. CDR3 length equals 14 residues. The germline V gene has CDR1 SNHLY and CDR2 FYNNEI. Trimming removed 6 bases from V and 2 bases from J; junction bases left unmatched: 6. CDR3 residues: CASRPGQVNTEAFF. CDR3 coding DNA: TGTGCCAGCAGGCCCGGACAGGTCAACACTGAAGCTTTCTTT.

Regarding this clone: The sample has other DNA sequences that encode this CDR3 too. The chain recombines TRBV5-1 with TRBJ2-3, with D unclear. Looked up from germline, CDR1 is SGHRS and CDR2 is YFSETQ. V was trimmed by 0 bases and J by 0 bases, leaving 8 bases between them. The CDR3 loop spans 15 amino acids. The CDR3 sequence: CASSLAGGSTDTQYF. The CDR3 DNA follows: TGCGCCAGCAGCTTGGCCGGCGGTAGCACAGATACGCAGTATTTT.

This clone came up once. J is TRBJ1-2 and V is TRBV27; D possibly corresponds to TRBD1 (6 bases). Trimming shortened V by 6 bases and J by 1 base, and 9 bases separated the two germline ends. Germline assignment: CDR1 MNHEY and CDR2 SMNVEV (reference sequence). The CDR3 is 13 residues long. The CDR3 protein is CASRDRLNYGYTF. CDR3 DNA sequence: TGTGCCAGCAGGGACAGACTTAACTATGGCTACACCTTC.

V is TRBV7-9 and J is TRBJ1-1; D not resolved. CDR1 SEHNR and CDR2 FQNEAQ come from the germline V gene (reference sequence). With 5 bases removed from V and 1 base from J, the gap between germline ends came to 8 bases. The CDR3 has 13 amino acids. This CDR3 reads CASSPSGNTEAFF. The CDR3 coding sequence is TGTGCCAGCAGCCCCTCGGGGAACACTGAAGCTTTCTTT.

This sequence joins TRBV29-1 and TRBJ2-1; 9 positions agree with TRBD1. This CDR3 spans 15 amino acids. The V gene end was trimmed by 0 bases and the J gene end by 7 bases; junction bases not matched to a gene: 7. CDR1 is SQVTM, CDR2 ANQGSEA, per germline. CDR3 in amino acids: CSVEDGGTGRNEQFF. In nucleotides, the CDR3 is TGCAGCGTTGAAGACGGCGGGACAGGGAGAAATGAGCAGTTCTTC.

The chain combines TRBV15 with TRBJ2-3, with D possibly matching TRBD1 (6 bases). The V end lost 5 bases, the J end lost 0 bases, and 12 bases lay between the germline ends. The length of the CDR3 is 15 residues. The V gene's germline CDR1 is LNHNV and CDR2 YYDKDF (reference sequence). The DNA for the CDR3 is TGTGCCACCAGCGTCCGGGACACGAGCACAGATACGCAGTATTTT. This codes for CATSVRDTSTDTQYF.

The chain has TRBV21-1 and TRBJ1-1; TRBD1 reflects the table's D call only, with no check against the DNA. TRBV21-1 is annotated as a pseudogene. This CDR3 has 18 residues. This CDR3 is CASSKGDPRTGMNTEAFF. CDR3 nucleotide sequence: TGTGCCAGCAGCAAAGGGGACCCACGGACAGGAATGAACACTGAAGCTTTCTTT.

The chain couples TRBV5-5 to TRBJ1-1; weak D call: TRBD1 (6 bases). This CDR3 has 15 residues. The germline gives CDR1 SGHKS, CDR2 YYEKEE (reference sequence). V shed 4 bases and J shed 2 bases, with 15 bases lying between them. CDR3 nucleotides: TGTGCCAGCAGCCCCTGGACAGTATTAAACACTGAAGCTTTCTTT. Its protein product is CASSPWTVLNTEAFF.

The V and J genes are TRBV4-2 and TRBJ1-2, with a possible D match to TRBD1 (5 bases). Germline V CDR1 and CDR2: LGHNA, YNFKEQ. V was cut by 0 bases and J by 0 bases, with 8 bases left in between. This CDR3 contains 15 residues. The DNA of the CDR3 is TGTGCCAGCAGCCAAGAGGCACAGGCTAACTATGGCTACACCTTC. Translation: CASSQEAQANYGYTF.

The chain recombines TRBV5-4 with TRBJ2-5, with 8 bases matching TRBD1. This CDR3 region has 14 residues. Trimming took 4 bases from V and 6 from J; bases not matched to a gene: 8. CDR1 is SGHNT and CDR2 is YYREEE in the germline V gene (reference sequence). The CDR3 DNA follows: TGTGCCAGCAGCCGAGGACAGGGTCGAAAGACCCAGTACTTC. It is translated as CASSRGQGRKTQYF.

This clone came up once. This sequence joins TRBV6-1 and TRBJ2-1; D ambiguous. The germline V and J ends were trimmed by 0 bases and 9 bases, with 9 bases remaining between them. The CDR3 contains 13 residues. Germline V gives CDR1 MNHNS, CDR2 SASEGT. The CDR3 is CASSEAWFSEQFF. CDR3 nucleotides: TGTGCCAGCAGTGAAGCGTGGTTTAGTGAGCAGTTCTTC.

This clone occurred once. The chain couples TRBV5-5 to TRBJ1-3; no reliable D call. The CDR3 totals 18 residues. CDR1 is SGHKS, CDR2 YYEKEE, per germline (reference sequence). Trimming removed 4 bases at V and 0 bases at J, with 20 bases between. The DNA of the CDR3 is TGTGCCAGCAGCCCGAGGGTCTCGTCGTTCGGCTCTGGAAACACCATATATTTT. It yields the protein CASSPRVSSFGSGNTIYF. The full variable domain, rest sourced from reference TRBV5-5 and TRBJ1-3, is DAGVTQSPTHLIKTRGQQVTLRCSPISGHKSVSWYQQVLGQGPQFIFQYYEKEERGRGNFPDRFSARQFPNYSSELNVNALLLGDSALYLCASSPRVSSFGSGNTIYFGEGSWLTVV.

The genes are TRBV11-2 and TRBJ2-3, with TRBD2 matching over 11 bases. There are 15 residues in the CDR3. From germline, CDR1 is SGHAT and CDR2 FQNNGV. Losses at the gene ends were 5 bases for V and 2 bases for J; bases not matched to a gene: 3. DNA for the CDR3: TGTGCCAGCAGCCCTAGCGGGGGGCCCACAGATACGCAGTATTTT. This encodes CASSPSGGPTDTQYF.

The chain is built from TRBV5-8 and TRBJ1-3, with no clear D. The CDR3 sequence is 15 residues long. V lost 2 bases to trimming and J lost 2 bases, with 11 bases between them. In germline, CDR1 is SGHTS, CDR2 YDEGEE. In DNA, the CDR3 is TGTGCCAGCAGCTTCCAGACGACACCTGGAAACACCATATATTTT. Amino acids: CASSFQTTPGNTIYF.

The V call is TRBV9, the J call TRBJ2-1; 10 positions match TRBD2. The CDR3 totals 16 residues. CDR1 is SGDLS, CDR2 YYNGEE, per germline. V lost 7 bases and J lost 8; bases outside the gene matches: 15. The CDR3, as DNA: TGTGCCAGCTCCTTAGTGGAAGCGGGGGGGCCACATGAGCAGTTCTTC. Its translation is CASSLVEAGGPHEQFF.

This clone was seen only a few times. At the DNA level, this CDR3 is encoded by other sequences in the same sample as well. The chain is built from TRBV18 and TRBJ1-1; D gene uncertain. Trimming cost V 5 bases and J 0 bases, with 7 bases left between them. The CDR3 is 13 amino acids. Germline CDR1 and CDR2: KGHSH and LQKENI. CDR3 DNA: TGTGCCAGCTCATCAACAGTGAACACTGAAGCTTTCTTT. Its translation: CASSSTVNTEAFF.

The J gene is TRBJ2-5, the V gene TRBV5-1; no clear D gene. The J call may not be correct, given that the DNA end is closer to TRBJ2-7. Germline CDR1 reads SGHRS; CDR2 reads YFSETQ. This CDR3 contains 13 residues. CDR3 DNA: TGCGCCAGCTCACCAAGTGGTTCCTACGAGCAGTACTTC. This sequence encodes CASSPSGSYEQYF.